The 7 T cell receptor beta chains below come from one sample, sequenced in a study of T cell clonality in common variable immunodeficiency. Method: immunoSEQ multiplex PCR; TCRdb's copy keeps in-frame clones and lacks some. The sample presents some 64,000 clones, none singletons. Sequenced input: peripheral blood mononuclear cells. These receptors were taken from a person aged 18-70 years in good health.

This clone has a count of ten or more. Read data end 3 residues before the CDR3 end; the end is taken from the germline J gene. V usage is TRBV13 and J usage is TRBJ2-7; possible D gene TRBD2, 5 bases. V was trimmed by 0 bases and J by 0 bases, leaving 12 bases between them. This CDR3 comprises 16 residues. Germline V gives CDR1 PRHDT, CDR2 FYEKMQ (reference sequence). The CDR3 loop reads CASSLGPGLSSYEQYF. CDR3 bases read: TGTGCCAGCAGCTTAGGCCCGGGGTTAAGCTCCTACGAG.

This clone occurred many times. From the germline J gene comes the end of the CDR3, since the read stops 3 residues before it. The chain is built from TRBV11-2 and TRBJ2-7, with D possibly matching TRBD1 (6 bases). This CDR3 has 13 amino acids. Trimming cost V 5 bases and J 2 bases, with 10 bases left between them. Germline CDR1 reads SGHAT; CDR2 reads FQNNGV. The CDR3 DNA, read in part, is TGTGCCAGCAGCGTGGACAGAGCCTACGAG. It codes for CASSVDRAYE. The whole CDR3 sequence is CASSVDRAYEQYF. Full variable domain (remainder filled in from reference TRBV11-2 and TRBJ2-7): EAGVAQSPRYKIIEKRQSVAFWCNPISGHATLYWYQQILGQGPKLLIQFQNNGVVDDSQLPKDRFSAERLKGVDSTLKIQPAKLEDSAVYLCASSVDRAYEQYFGPGTRLTVT.

This clone was seen many times. Read data end 3 residues before the CDR3 end; the end is taken from the germline J gene. The rearrangement joins TRBV20-1 to TRBJ2-1, with 7 bases fitting TRBD1. CDR1 and CDR2 (germline): DFQATT, SNEGSKA (reference sequence). This CDR3 contains 13 residues. V lost 6 bases, J lost 2 bases, and 4 bases stayed unmatched. The CDR3 sequence is CSATGTAYNEQFF. The sequenced CDR3 bases are TGCAGTGCCACCGGGACAGCCTACAATGAG.

This clone was observed at least ten times. Read coverage stops 3 residues before the CDR3 terminus; the germline J gene supplies the remainder. This rearrangement joins TRBV6-1 to TRBJ2-3; D unclear. Germline V gives CDR1 MNHNS, CDR2 SASEGT. V gave up 1 base and J gave up 4 bases, with 12 bases separating them. The CDR3 has 15 residues. The CDR3 bases that were read are TGTGCCAGCAGTGAAGACATTGTTAGGGCAGATACG. Protein: CASSEDIVRADT. The full CDR3 reads CASSEDIVRADTQYF.

This clone was seen many times. Incomplete CDR3 DNA: TGTGCCAGCAGTGACAGCGGGTATGGGGCCAACGTC. Translated, it gives CASSDSGYGANV. The whole CDR3 protein reads CASSDSGYGANVLTF. The rearrangement joins TRBV2 to TRBJ2-6; a weak D match, TRBD2 (6 bases). Read coverage stops 3 residues before the CDR3 terminus; the germline J gene supplies the remainder. V lost 3 bases and J lost 3, with 9 bases in between. Germline lookup yields CDR1 SNHLY and CDR2 FYNNEI. The CDR3 loop spans 15 amino acids. The full variable domain, with the rest looked up from reference TRBV2 and TRBJ2-6, is EPEVTQTPSHQVTQMGQEVILRCVPISNHLYFYWYRQILGQKVEFLVSFYNNEISEKSEIFDDQFSVERPDGSNFTLKIRSTKLEDSAMYFCASSDSGYGANVLTFGAGSRLTVL.

This clone was observed at least ten times. The CDR3 extends 3 residues past the end of the read, so its final part is completed from the germline J gene. The V and J genes are TRBV20-1 and TRBJ2-5, with D unclear. V was cut by 1 base and J by 2 bases, with 5 bases left in between. There are 12 residues in the CDR3. Germline V gene data show CDR1 as DFQATT and CDR2 as SNEGSKA (reference sequence). Incomplete CDR3 DNA: TGCAGTGCTAGAGCGTTTCAAGAGACC. The encoded protein is CSARAFQET. The entire CDR3 sequence reads CSARAFQETQYF.

About this clone itself: The read comes to an end 3 residues before the CDR3 does, leaving the germline J gene to fill in the end. The chain combines TRBV10-2 with TRBJ2-1, with D maybe TRBD2 (5 bases). This CDR3 contains 14 residues. Deletions cut 2 bases from V and 9 bases from J, with 14 bases between. Looked up from germline, CDR1 is WSHSY and CDR2 is SAAADI. CDR3 sequence reads: CASSERSEAGEQFF. The CDR3 DNA, read in part, is TGCGCCAGCAGTGAGAGGTCCGAGGCGGGTGAG.